One and the same sample provided the 8 T cell receptor beta chains below, sequenced in a study of OX40 agonist ivuxolimab in advanced cancers. Using immunoSEQ multiplex PCR, the repertoire was profiled, and TCRdb retains in-frame clones only, with some absent. This sample has 80,000 to 130,000 clones; 90% occur once, and the top ten carry roughly 0.3%. Sample: CD4+ or CD8+ T cells sorted from blood, taken in a trial of the OX40 agonist ivuxolimab. These receptors were obtained from an adult with an advanced solid tumor such as melanoma, head and neck, liver or kidney cancer.

This chain links TRBV30 with TRBJ1-5; TRBD1 agrees at 7 bases. CDR1 is GTSNPN and CDR2 is SVGIG in the germline V gene (reference sequence). The CDR3 has 13 residues. J gave up 6 bases and V 1 base, and 3 bases lay outside the gene matches. The CDR3 loop is CAWSDQGGQPQHF. For the CDR3, the DNA is TGTGCCTGGAGTGATCAGGGGGGTCAGCCCCAGCATTTT.

This rearrangement joins TRBV30 to TRBJ1-5; D not resolved. With 0 bases removed from V and 6 bases from J, the gap between germline ends came to 6 bases. Germline V gene lookup returns CDR1 GTSNPN and CDR2 SVGIG (reference sequence). This CDR3 contains 12 residues. The CDR3: CAWSVGGQPQHF. The CDR3 bases are TGTGCCTGGAGTGTAGGTGGTCAGCCCCAGCATTTT.

This chain links TRBV7-2 with TRBJ2-2; possible D gene TRBD2, 7 bases. CDR3 size: 14 residues. Trimming removed 1 base from V and 6 bases from J, with 9 bases in between. In germline, CDR1 is SGHTA, CDR2 FQGNSA. In DNA form, the CDR3 reads TGTGCCAGCAGCTTAGACGGGGGGCCCGGGGAGCTGTTTTTT. Protein: CASSLDGGPGELFF.

The CDR3 spells CASSPLGTEYGPQHF. CDR3 DNA sequence: TGTGCCAGCAGTCCACTCGGGACGGAGTATGGGCCCCAGCATTTT. The chain is built from TRBV6-6 and TRBJ1-5; a possible D gene is TRBD1 (5 bases). Germline V gene sequence: CDR1 MNHNY, CDR2 SVGAGI (reference sequence). The CDR3 extends over 15 amino acids. V gave up 5 bases and J gave up 9 bases, with 20 bases separating them.

The CDR3 DNA sequence: TGTGCCAGCAGCTTGGTAGGGATTAATGAGCAGTTCTTC. Its protein is CASSLVGINEQFF. The gene calls are TRBV5-8 and TRBJ2-1; D is undetermined. CDR3 length: 13 amino acids. V lost 0 bases to trimming and J lost 7 bases, with 8 bases between them. Germline CDR1 reads SGHTS; CDR2 reads YDEGEE.

A word on this clone: The junction does not match germline at one end; this may be a read error. The chain links TRBV6-6 to TRBJ1-5; D is uncertain. This CDR3 contains 15 residues. Germline CDR1 and CDR2: MNHNY and SVGAGI (reference sequence). This CDR3 reads CASSYSAYSNQPQHF. In nucleotides, the CDR3 is TGTGCCAGCAGCTACTCAGCGTATAGCAATCAGCCCCAGCATTTT.

This chain's CDR3 is CAISESTGIGEQFF. CDR3 nucleotide sequence: TGTGCCATCAGTGAGTCGACTGGGATTGGTGAGCAGTTCTTC. V and J are TRBV10-3 and TRBJ2-1; D not resolved. The V end was cut by 0 bases, the J end by 9 bases, with 12 bases between. The CDR3 consists of 14 residues. Germline assignment: CDR1 ENHRY and CDR2 SYGVKD.

The chain recombines TRBV6-5 with TRBJ2-7; 7 bases line up with TRBD1. Germline V gene sequence: CDR1 MNHEY, CDR2 SVGAGI. CDR3 length: 13 amino acids. J lost 5 bases, V lost 5 bases, and 6 bases had no gene match. CDR3 sequence: CASSRDSRNEQYF. The DNA of the CDR3 is TGTGCCAGCAGTCGGGACAGTAGGAACGAGCAGTACTTC.